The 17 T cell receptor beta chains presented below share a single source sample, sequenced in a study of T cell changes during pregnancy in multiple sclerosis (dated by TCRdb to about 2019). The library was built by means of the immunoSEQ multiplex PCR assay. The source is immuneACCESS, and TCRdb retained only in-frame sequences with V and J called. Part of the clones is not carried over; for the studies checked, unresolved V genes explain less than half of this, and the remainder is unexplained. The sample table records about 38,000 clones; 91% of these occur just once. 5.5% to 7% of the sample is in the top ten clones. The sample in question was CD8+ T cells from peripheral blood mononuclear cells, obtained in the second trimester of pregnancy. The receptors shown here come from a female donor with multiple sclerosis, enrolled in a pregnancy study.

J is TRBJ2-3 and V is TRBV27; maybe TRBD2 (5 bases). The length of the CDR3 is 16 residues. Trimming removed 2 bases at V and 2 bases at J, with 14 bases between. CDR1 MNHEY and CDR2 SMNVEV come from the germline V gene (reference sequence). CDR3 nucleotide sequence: TGTGCCAGCAGTTTAAGCAAGAGCGGCCTCACAGATACGCAGTATTTT. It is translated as CASSLSKSGLTDTQYF.

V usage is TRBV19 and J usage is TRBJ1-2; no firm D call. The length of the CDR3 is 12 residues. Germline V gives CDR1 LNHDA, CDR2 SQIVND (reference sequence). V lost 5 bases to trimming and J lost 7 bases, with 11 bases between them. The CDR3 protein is CASSPALGGYTF. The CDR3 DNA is TGTGCCAGTAGTCCTGCGCTTGGTGGCTACACCTTC.

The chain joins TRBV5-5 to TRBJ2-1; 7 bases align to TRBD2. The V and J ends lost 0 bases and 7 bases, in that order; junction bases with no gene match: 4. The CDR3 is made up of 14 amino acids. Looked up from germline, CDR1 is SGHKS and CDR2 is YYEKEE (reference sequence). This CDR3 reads CASSLEGAGNEQFF. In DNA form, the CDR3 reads TGTGCCAGCAGCTTGGAAGGAGCGGGGAATGAGCAGTTCTTC.

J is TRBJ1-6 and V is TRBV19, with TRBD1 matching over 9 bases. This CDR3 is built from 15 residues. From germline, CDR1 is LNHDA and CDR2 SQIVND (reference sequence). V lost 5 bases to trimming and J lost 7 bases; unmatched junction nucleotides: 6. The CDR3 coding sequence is TGTGCCAGTAGTTCTTGGACAGGGGTGAATTCACCCCTCCACTTT. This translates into CASSSWTGVNSPLHF.

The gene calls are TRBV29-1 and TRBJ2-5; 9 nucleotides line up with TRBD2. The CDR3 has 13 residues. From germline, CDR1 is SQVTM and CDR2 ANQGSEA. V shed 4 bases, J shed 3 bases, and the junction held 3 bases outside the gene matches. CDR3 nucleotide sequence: TGCAGCGTTGGGGCTAGCGGGGAAGAGACCCAGTACTTC. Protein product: CSVGASGEETQYF.

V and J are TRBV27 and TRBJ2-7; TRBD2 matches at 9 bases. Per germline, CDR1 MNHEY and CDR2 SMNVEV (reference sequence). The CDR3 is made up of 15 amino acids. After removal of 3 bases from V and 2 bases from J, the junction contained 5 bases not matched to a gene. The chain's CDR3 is CASSFSSGEAYEQYF. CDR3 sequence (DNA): TGTGCCAGCAGTTTCTCTAGCGGGGAGGCCTACGAGCAGTACTTC.

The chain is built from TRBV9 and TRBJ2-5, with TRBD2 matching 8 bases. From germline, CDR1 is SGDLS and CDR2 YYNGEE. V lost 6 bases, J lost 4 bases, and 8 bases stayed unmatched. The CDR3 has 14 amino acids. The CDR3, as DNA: TGTGCCAGCAACCTGGGCGGGGGGCCAGAGACCCAGTACTTC. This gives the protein CASNLGGGPETQYF. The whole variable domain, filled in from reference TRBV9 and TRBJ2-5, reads DSGVTQTPKHLITATGQRVTLRCSPRSGDLSVYWYQQSLDQGLQFLIQYYNGEERAKGNILERFSAQQFPDLHSELNLSSLELGDSALYFCASNLGGGPETQYFGPGTRLLVL.

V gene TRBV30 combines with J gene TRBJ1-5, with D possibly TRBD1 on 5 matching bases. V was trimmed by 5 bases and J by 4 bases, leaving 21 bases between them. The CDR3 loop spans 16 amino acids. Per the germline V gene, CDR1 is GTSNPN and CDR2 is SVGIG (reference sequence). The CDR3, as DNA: TGTGCCTGGGACCGGGGGGAACGCACGGAAAATCAGCCCCAGCATTTT. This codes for CAWDRGERTENQPQHF.

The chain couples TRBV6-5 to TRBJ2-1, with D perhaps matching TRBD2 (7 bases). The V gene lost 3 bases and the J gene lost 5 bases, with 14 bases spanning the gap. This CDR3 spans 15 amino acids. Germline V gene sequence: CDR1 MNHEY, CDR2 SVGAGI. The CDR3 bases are TGTGCCAGCAGTTATAAGGGGGGGTCGGACAATGAGCAGTTCTTC. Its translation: CASSYKGGSDNEQFF.

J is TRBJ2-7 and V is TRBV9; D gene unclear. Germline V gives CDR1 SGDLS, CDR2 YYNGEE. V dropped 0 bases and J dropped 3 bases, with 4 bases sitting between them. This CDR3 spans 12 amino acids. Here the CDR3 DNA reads TGTGCCAGCAGCGTAGACGGCTACGAGCAGTACTTC. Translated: CASSVDGYEQYF. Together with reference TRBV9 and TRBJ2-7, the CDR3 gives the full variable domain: DSGVTQTPKHLITATGQRVTLRCSPRSGDLSVYWYQQSLDQGLQFLIQYYNGEERAKGNILERFSAQQFPDLHSELNLSSLELGDSALYFCASSVDGYEQYFGPGTRLTVT.

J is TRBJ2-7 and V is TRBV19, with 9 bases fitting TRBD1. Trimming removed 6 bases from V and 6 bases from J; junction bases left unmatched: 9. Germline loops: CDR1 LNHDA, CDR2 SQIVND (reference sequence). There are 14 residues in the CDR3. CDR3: CASRTGTGLGEQYF. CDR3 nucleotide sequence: TGTGCCAGTAGGACCGGGACAGGGCTTGGCGAGCAGTACTTC.

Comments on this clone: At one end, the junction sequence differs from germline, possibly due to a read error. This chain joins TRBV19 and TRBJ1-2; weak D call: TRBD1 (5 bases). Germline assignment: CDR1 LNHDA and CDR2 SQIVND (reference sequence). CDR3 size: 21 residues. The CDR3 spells CASSLEVVRDWTPSANYGYTF. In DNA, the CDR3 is TGTGCCAGTAGTCTAGAAGTAGTACGGGACTGGACCCCCTCAGCTAACTATGGCTACACCTTC. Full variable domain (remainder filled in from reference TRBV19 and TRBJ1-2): DGGITQSPKYLFRKEGQNVTLSCEQNLNHDAMYWYRQDPGQGLRLIYYSQIVNDFQKGDIAEGYSVSREKKESFPLTVTSAQKNPTAFYLCASSLEVVRDWTPSANYGYTFGSGTRLTVV.

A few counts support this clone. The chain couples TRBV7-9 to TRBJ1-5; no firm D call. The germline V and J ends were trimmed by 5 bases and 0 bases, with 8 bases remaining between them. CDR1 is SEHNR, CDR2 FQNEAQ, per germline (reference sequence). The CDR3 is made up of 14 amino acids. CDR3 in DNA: TGTGCCAGCAGCGGGAGAGATAGCAATCAGCCCCAGCATTTT. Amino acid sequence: CASSGRDSNQPQHF.

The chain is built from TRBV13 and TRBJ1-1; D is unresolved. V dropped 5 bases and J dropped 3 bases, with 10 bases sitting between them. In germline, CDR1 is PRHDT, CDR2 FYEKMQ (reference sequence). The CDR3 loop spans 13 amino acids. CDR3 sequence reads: CASSPGGDTEAFF. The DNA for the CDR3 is TGTGCCAGCAGCCCAGGCGGGGACACTGAAGCTTTCTTT.

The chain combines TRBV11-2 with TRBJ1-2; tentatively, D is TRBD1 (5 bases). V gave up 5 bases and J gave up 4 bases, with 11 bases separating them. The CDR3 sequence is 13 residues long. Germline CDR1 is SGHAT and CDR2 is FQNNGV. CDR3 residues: CASSHRNLYGYTF. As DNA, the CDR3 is TGTGCCAGCAGCCACAGGAACCTCTATGGCTACACCTTC.

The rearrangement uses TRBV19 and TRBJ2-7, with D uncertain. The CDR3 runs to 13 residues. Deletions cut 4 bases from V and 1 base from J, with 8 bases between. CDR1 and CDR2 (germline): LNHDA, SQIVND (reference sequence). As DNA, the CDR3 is TGTGCCAGTAGTAACGGAGTTTCCTACGAGCAGTACTTC. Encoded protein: CASSNGVSYEQYF.

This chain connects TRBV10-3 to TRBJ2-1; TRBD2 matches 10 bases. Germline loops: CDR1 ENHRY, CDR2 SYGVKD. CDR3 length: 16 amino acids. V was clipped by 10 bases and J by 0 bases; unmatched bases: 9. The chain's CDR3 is CATVAGGLSSYNEQFF. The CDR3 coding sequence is TGTGCCACCGTAGCGGGGGGCCTCAGCTCCTACAATGAGCAGTTCTTC.